This T cell receptor (beta chain) originates from a study of blood T cells in healthy people across ages. The CDR3 is made up of 13 amino acids. Germline V gives CDR1 SQVTM, CDR2 ANQGSEA. Trimming shortened V by 3 bases and J by 4 bases, and 12 bases separated the two germline ends. The study isolated at least 6 million PBMCs from each sample. Extractions gave at least 5.5 micrograms of total RNA per sample. Then a second PCR, running roughly 6 to 12 cycles, was carried out with a sample-barcoded 5' primer and a J-beta primer mix. TCRdb re-called the 5' RACE reads with MiXCR, one entry per CDR3 protein. The sample contains about 780,000 distinct CDR3 sequences, 35% to 50% of which appear only once.

Sequencing used blood. The rearrangement joins TRBV29-1 to TRBJ1-1, with D maybe TRBD1 (5 bases). The TCR comes from an older man in good health. CDR3 sequence (DNA): TGCAGCGTTGATGGTACCCAGGGCACTGAAGCTTTCTTT. Its protein is CSVDGTQGTEAFF.